This TCR beta chain was documented in a study of T-cell reconstitution after alpha-beta-depleted transplantation in children. It was with unique molecular identifiers that the TCRbeta library was prepared. MiXCR, run by TCRdb on the PCR reads, gives a single entry per CDR3 protein. This table has approximately 170,000 distinct CDR3 sequences, 11% appearing once. In its sample, this clonotype was seen many times. What it recognizes is unknown. The CDR3 consists of 14 residues. The V gene lost 3 bases and the J gene lost 1 base, with 9 bases spanning the gap. Germline-derived CDR1 and CDR2 are MNHEY and SVGEGT. Study-level findings and limits: Reports say that about two months after transplant, the alpha-beta T cells came out of several hundred graft clones that had expanded. One year after transplant, T-cell counts and diversity came mostly from newly produced T cells.

The receptor was isolated from a boy aged 2 to 10 with acute myeloid leukemia, due to receive a stem cell transplant. The V gene is TRBV6-2 or TRBV6-3, the J gene TRBJ1-1, with D possibly being TRBD1 (6 bases). Sample: PBMCs, taken before TCRalphabeta/CD19-depleted stem cell transplant. CDR3 in amino acids: CASSYTGRNTEAFF. The CDR3 DNA reads TGTGCCAGCAGTTATACAGGGCGGAACACTGAAGCTTTCTTT.